This passage covers 25 T cell receptor beta chains from one sample sequenced in a study of blood T cell repertoires in COVID-19. Produced via immunoSEQ multiplex PCR; TCRdb's table is partial and in-frame only. The sample has approximately 91,000 clones; over 70% are singletons. Sequencing used peripheral blood. Source of these receptors: a man aged 65-85 years with acute or convalescent COVID-19.

CDR3 sequence (DNA): TGTGCCAGTAGTATAGTAACAGGAACAGATACGCAGTATTTT. Residues: CASSIVTGTDTQYF. The chain employs TRBV19 and TRBJ2-3, with D possibly being TRBD1 (5 bases). This CDR3 comprises 14 residues. Trimming removed 1 base at V and 3 bases at J, with 8 bases between. Germline-derived CDR1 and CDR2 are LNHDA and SQIVND (reference sequence).

V usage is TRBV28 and J usage is TRBJ2-2, with TRBD2 matching 7 bases. CDR1 MDHEN and CDR2 SYDVKM come from the germline V gene. The CDR3 totals 15 residues. Trimming removed 7 bases from V and 6 bases from J; junction bases left unmatched: 11. The CDR3 DNA reads TGTGCCAGCATACCGCCGGGTGCGGGGGCCGGGGAGCTGTTTTTT. The encoded protein is CASIPPGAGAGELFF.

The chain couples TRBV4-2 to TRBJ2-7; TRBD1 matches at 7 bases. Per the germline V gene, CDR1 is LGHNA and CDR2 is YNFKEQ. The CDR3 is 14 amino acids. The J segment lost 0 bases and the V segment lost 3 bases, leaving 2 bases of the junction unmatched. This CDR3 reads CASSQGTASYEQYF. CDR3 in DNA: TGTGCCAGCAGCCAGGGGACAGCCTCCTACGAGCAGTACTTC.

The V gene is TRBV5-1, the J gene TRBJ1-2, with D unresolved. Germline V CDR1 and CDR2: SGHRS, YFSETQ. V lost 1 base and J 8 bases, leaving 12 bases between the germline ends. There are 13 residues in the CDR3. CDR3 region: CASSLLGSGGYTF. The CDR3 nucleotides read TGCGCCAGCAGCTTGCTGGGTTCAGGAGGCTACACCTTC.

DNA of the CDR3: TGTGCCAGCAGTTTAATGGCCCATGGAGGCGCTCTATTGGGCTACACCTTC. This encodes CASSLMAHGGALLGYTF. J is TRBJ1-2 and V is TRBV28; no reliable D call. CDR1 is MDHEN and CDR2 is SYDVKM in the germline V gene. The ends were cut back, 2 bases at V and 8 bases at J, with 24 bases in the middle. There are 17 residues in the CDR3.

The J gene is TRBJ2-7, the V gene TRBV18; TRBD1 might be the D (7 bases). The CDR3 covers 14 residues. V lost 4 bases, J lost 2 bases, and 12 bases lay in between. Per germline, CDR1 KGHSH and CDR2 LQKENI. The CDR3 region has the DNA TGTGCCAGCTCACTCGACAGGGAGGCCTACGAGCAGTACTTC. Protein product: CASSLDREAYEQYF.

V and J are TRBV9 and TRBJ2-2, with D tentatively TRBD2 (7 bases). The CDR3 consists of 17 residues. Per germline, CDR1 SGDLS and CDR2 YYNGEE. V lost 0 bases and J 6 bases, leaving 18 bases between the germline ends. CDR3 amino acids: CASSVELVRGGSGELFF. In DNA form, the CDR3 reads TGTGCCAGCAGCGTAGAATTAGTGAGGGGGGGCTCCGGGGAGCTGTTTTTT.

The sample holds a few counts of this clone. J is TRBJ2-7 and V is TRBV27; TRBD2 matches at 9 bases. V gave up 0 bases and J gave up 4 bases; unmatched junction bases: 4. CDR1 and CDR2 (germline): MNHEY, SMNVEV (reference sequence). The CDR3 is 15 amino acids. The CDR3 protein is CASSLSASGNYEQYF. CDR3 in DNA: TGTGCCAGCAGTTTATCGGCTAGCGGGAATTACGAGCAGTACTTC.

This clone appeared a few times. The J gene is TRBJ2-7, the V gene TRBV4-1; D is perhaps TRBD1 (6 bases). Germline-derived CDR1 and CDR2 are MGHRA and YSYEKL. CDR3 length: 14 residues. V was pared by 4 bases and J by 7 bases, with 17 bases between. DNA for the CDR3: TGCGCCAGCAGCCTTATAGACAGGACGGGGGAGCAGTACTTC. Translating gives CASSLIDRTGEQYF.

V usage is TRBV6-1 and J usage is TRBJ2-6; D not resolved. CDR1 is MNHNS and CDR2 is SASEGT in the germline V gene. V lost 3 bases, J lost 4 bases, and 7 bases lay in between. The CDR3 covers 14 residues. The DNA for the CDR3 is TGTGCCAGCAGTGAGTCCTCCGGGGCCAACGTCCTGACTTTC. Protein product: CASSESSGANVLTF.

CDR3 loop: CASSRDSVGDNYGYTF. CDR3 DNA: TGTGCCAGCAGCCGCGACAGCGTTGGAGATAACTATGGCTACACCTTC. The chain is built from TRBV7-2 and TRBJ1-2, with D possibly matching TRBD1 (5 bases). Between the trimmed V and J ends, which lost 5 bases and 1 base, there was a span of 17 bases. This CDR3 is 16 amino acids long. CDR1 and CDR2 (germline): SGHTA, FQGNSA. Full variable domain (rest looked up from reference TRBV7-2 and TRBJ1-2): GAGVSQSPSNKVTEKGKDVELRCDPISGHTALYWYRQSLGQGLEFLIYFQGNSAPDKSGLPSDRFSAERTGGSVSTLTIQRTQQEDSAVYLCASSRDSVGDNYGYTFGSGTRLTVV.

This chain connects TRBV19 to TRBJ1-2; D perhaps matches TRBD1 (5 bases). This CDR3 region has 15 residues. Germline CDR1 is LNHDA and CDR2 is SQIVND (reference sequence). V gave up 6 bases and J gave up 4 bases, with 18 bases separating them. The CDR3 DNA reads TGTGCCAGTAGCAACCAACAGGCCGGGGGCTATGGCTACACCTTC. Translating gives CASSNQQAGGYGYTF.

The chain combines TRBV24-1 with TRBJ2-1; TRBD2 matches 15 bases. Germline CDR1 is KGHDR and CDR2 is SFDVKD. Losses at the gene ends were 5 bases for V and 5 bases for J; bases not matched to a gene: 12. This CDR3 region has 19 residues. CDR3 in amino acids: CATSAALGLAGGRNNEQFF. In nucleotides, the CDR3 is TGTGCCACCAGTGCCGCCTTGGGACTAGCGGGAGGCCGGAACAATGAGCAGTTCTTC.

The chain uses TRBV7-2 and TRBJ2-7; 8 bases are a match to TRBD2. V was pared by 4 bases and J by 2 bases, with 4 bases of the junction left unmatched. From germline, CDR1 is SGHTA and CDR2 FQGNSA. This CDR3 is 14 amino acids long. CDR3 sequence reads: CASSSSGSTYEQYF. The CDR3 DNA reads TGTGCCAGCAGCTCAAGCGGGAGTACCTACGAGCAGTACTTC. Variable domain in full (rest from reference TRBV7-2 and TRBJ2-7): GAGVSQSPSNKVTEKGKDVELRCDPISGHTALYWYRQSLGQGLEFLIYFQGNSAPDKSGLPSDRFSAERTGGSVSTLTIQRTQQEDSAVYLCASSSSGSTYEQYFGPGTRLTVT.

This chain's CDR3 is CASSRGRPSTDTQYF. The CDR3 nucleotides read TGTGCCAGCAGCCGCGGGAGGCCTAGCACAGATACGCAGTATTTT. The chain carries TRBV11-2 and TRBJ2-3; TRBD2 matches at 8 bases. The CDR3 spans 15 residues. Germline-derived CDR1 and CDR2 are SGHAT and FQNNGV. J was trimmed by 0 bases and V by 5 bases; bases with no gene match: 4.

The chain has TRBV27 and TRBJ1-2; no clear D gene. The CDR3 is made up of 15 amino acids. Trimming pared 8 bases from V and 3 bases from J, leaving 19 bases between. Germline-derived CDR1 and CDR2 are MNHEY and SMNVEV (reference sequence). In DNA, the CDR3 is TGTGCCAGCGGTACCCCTCGGGGAGCCCACTATGGCTACACCTTC. It is translated as CASGTPRGAHYGYTF.

This sequence joins TRBV9 and TRBJ2-3; D perhaps matches TRBD2 (5 bases). The CDR3 is 14 residues long. Trimming left V 2 bases short and J 3 bases short, with 10 bases between. Germline lookup yields CDR1 SGDLS and CDR2 YYNGEE. In nucleotides, the CDR3 is TGTGCCAGCAGCGTCCTGCAGCGGACAGATACGCAGTATTTT. The encoded protein is CASSVLQRTDTQYF.

This clone appeared a few times. The J gene is TRBJ2-2, the V gene TRBV27; TRBD1 aligns across 8 bases. V dropped 5 bases and J dropped 0; count of bases not matched to a gene: 8. Germline values: CDR1 MNHEY, CDR2 SMNVEV (reference sequence). The CDR3 extends over 17 amino acids. CDR3 DNA sequence: TGTGCCAGCAGTCTTGACAGGGGCGCTTCGAACACCGGGGAGCTGTTTTTT. It translates to CASSLDRGASNTGELFF.

This clone was observed many times. The gene calls are TRBV24-1 and TRBJ2-1, with D maybe TRBD2 (6 bases). CDR3 length: 14 amino acids. The ends were cut back, 6 bases at V and 4 bases at J, with 12 bases in the middle. Germline CDR1 is KGHDR and CDR2 is SFDVKD. CDR3 DNA: TGTGCCACCAGTCGGGAGAGGTCTTACAATGAGCAGTTCTTC. Protein sequence: CATSRERSYNEQFF.

The chain combines TRBV11-2 with TRBJ2-5; no definite D call. CDR1 and CDR2 (germline): SGHAT, FQNNGV. The CDR3 sequence is 15 residues long. Trimming stripped 0 bases from V and 0 bases from J, with 8 bases between. CDR3 nucleotides: TGTGCCAGCAGCTTAGAGTCCCCTTACCAAGAGACCCAGTACTTC. Translating it yields CASSLESPYQETQYF. The whole variable domain, filled in from reference TRBV11-2 and TRBJ2-5, reads EAGVAQSPRYKIIEKRQSVAFWCNPISGHATLYWYQQILGQGPKLLIQFQNNGVVDDSQLPKDRFSAERLKGVDSTLKIQPAKLEDSAVYLCASSLESPYQETQYFGPGTRLLVL.

Only a few counts were recorded for this clone. The chain employs TRBV18 and TRBJ2-7; weak D call: TRBD2 (6 bases). Trimming took 2 bases from V and 7 from J, leaving 12 bases between them. Germline lookup yields CDR1 KGHSH and CDR2 LQKENI. The CDR3 is 13 amino acids. CDR3 sequence reads: CASSPGAGREQYF. CDR3 coding DNA: TGTGCCAGCTCACCAGGGGCGGGACGAGAGCAGTACTTC. The whole variable domain, filled in from reference TRBV18 and TRBJ2-7, reads NAGVMQNPRHLVRRRGQEARLRCSPMKGHSHVYWYRQLPEEGLKFMVYLQKENIIDESGMPKERFSAEFPKEGPSILRIQQVVRGDSAAYFCASSPGAGREQYFGPGTRLTVT.

A single count supports this clone. The J gene is TRBJ2-5, the V gene TRBV30, with a possible D match to TRBD2 (6 bases). CDR1 and CDR2 from the germline V gene are GTSNPN and SVGIG (reference sequence). Trimming took off 2 bases at V and 4 bases at J, with 8 bases between the two ends. The CDR3 is 12 amino acids. CDR3 residues: CAWSTEGETQYF. The CDR3 coding sequence is TGTGCCTGGAGTACGGAGGGAGAGACCCAGTACTTC.

The chain is built from TRBV7-2 and TRBJ2-1; 14 bases match TRBD2. Germline CDR1 SGHTA, CDR2 FQGNSA. J was trimmed by 9 bases and V by 0 bases; bases with no gene match: 4. The CDR3 spans 16 residues. The CDR3 region is CASSLAGLAGAVEQFF. CDR3 coding DNA: TGTGCCAGCAGCTTAGCGGGACTAGCGGGAGCGGTTGAGCAGTTCTTC.

The table lists this clone with a count of one. V usage is TRBV7-8 and J usage is TRBJ1-5; possibly TRBD1 for D (6 bases). Germline CDR1 and CDR2: SGHVS and FQNEAQ. Trimming took 3 bases from V and 0 from J, leaving 12 bases between them. The CDR3 has 16 amino acids. The CDR3 nucleotides read TGTGCCAGCAGCTTGCGCCGGGACACTAGCAATCAGCCCCAGCATTTT. Protein sequence: CASSLRRDTSNQPQHF.

The chain carries TRBV6-2 or TRBV6-3 and TRBJ1-1; D is uncertain. Trimming removed 6 bases from V and 1 base from J, with 9 bases in between. Germline V gene data show CDR1 as MNHEY and CDR2 as SVGEGT. The CDR3 totals 13 residues. The DNA of the CDR3 is TGTGCCAGCAGCCCCACAAGGAACACTGAAGCTTTCTTT. Its translation: CASSPTRNTEAFF.